Described below is a single T cell receptor (beta chain) sequence and its context. Germline lookup yields CDR1 MNHEY and CDR2 SVGAGI. The CDR3 sequence is 14 residues long. Trimming stripped 5 bases from V and 6 bases from J, with 16 bases between. Clones were read by immunoSEQ multiplex PCR, and TCRdb kept only the in-frame ones, dropping some. The sample includes 250,000 to 350,000 clones, approximately 91% of them seen just once. The sample originates from a study of blood T cell repertoires in COVID-19. The material sequenced was peripheral blood. The V and J genes are TRBV6-5 and TRBJ1-1; D might be TRBD1 (5 bases). The origin of this receptor is a woman aged 55 to 70 with acute or convalescent COVID-19. The CDR3: CASSLGGGEAEAFF. DNA of the CDR3: TGTGCCAGCAGTCTCGGTGGAGGGGAGGCTGAAGCTTTCTTT.